This T cell receptor (beta chain) was recovered during a study of OX40 agonist ivuxolimab in advanced cancers. Study in general: Ivuxolimab is an agonistic anti-OX40 (CD134) antibody, and patients were treated with it. With a range of roughly 23 to 79, age averaged approximately 54 years, and 70% to 85% were male. Checkpoint inhibitors had been given previously to under 50% of patients.

Points on this clone: Its antigen remains unknown.

TCRdb's table, derived via immunoSEQ multiplex PCR, lists solely in-frame clones and lacks some. The sample carries 25,000 or so clones, roughly 73% recorded once. The CDR3 covers 17 residues. CDR1 PRHDT and CDR2 FYEKMQ come from the germline V gene (reference sequence). V gave up 5 bases and J gave up 0 bases; unmatched junction bases: 8. Notes on the study in general: In CD8+ T cells, expanded clones were on average more numerous than in CD4+.

V and J are TRBV13 and TRBJ2-1, with 9 bases aligning to TRBD2. The origin of this receptor is an adult with an advanced solid tumor such as melanoma, head and neck, liver or kidney cancer. Here the sequenced sample was CD4+ or CD8+ T cells sorted from blood, taken in a trial of the OX40 agonist ivuxolimab. The DNA for the CDR3 is TGTGCCAGCAGCCCCACGACTAGCGGCAACTCCTACAATGAGCAGTTCTTC. The encoded protein is CASSPTTSGNSYNEQFF.